This T cell receptor (beta chain) was identified during a study of CD8 T cells in Susac syndrome. The CDR3 contains 16 residues. Germline CDR1 MNHNS, CDR2 SASEGT. V dropped 6 bases and J dropped 8; count of bases not matched to a gene: 10. With random hexamers, reverse transcription was performed on about 0.5 to 1 ug of RNA. TCRdb itself ran the immunoSEQ multiplex PCR reads through MiXCR, one entry per CDR3 protein. There are around 180,000 distinct CDR3 sequences in the sample; 93% occur only once, and roughly 0.094% lies in the top ten. Whole-study findings and limits: TCR sequencing and HLA analysis covered a relatively small number of individuals.

TEMRA cells were FACS-enriched, with CD8+ and CD4+ T cells isolated negatively. Turning to this clonotype: Its antigen is unknown.

This clonotype originated in a human donor with multiple sclerosis. The rearrangement uses TRBV6-1 and TRBJ2-1, with 13 bases matching TRBD2. Sequencing input: CD4+ T cells from PBMCs. CDR3 sequence: CASSLGLAGDHDEQFF. The CDR3 DNA reads as TGTGCCAGCAGCCTCGGACTAGCGGGAGATCATGATGAGCAGTTCTTC.